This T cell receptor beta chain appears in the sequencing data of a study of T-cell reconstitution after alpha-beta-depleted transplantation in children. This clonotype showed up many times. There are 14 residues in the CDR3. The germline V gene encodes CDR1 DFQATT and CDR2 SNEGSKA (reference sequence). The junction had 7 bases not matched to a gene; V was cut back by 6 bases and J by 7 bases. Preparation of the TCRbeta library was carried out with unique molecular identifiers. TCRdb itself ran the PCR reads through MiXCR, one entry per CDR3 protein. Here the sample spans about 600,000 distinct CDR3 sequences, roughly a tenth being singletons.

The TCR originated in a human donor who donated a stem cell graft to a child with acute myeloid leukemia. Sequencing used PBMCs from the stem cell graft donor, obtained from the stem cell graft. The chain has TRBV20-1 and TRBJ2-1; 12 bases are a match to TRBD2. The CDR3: CSADRTSGKNEQFF. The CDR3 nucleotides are TGCAGTGCCGACCGGACTAGCGGGAAGAATGAGCAGTTCTTC.